Below, 24 T cell receptor beta chains from the same sample are listed, as sequenced in a study of cytomegalovirus exposure and HLA in healthy donors. The PCR contained 60 Vbeta and 13 Jbeta primers. Sequencing was performed with immunoSEQ multiplex PCR; in TCRdb, only in-frame clones are kept and a portion is missing. The table records about 160,000 clones, about 77% of them present only once. The source material was PBMCs. These receptors were collected from a woman in her 40s in good health and CMV-seropositive.

The chain has TRBV19 and TRBJ2-1, with D perhaps matching TRBD1 (6 bases). V was cut by 0 bases and J by 7 bases, with 13 bases left in between. Germline V lookup: CDR1 LNHDA, CDR2 SQIVND (reference sequence). This CDR3 has 15 amino acids. In DNA form, the CDR3 reads TGTGCCAGTAGTATAGAACAGGGTCGTGCGAATGAGCAGTTCTTC. Translating gives CASSIEQGRANEQFF.

The chain recombines TRBV6-5 with TRBJ1-2; 9 bases are shared with TRBD1. Unmatched junction bases numbered 5, after V lost 2 bases and J lost 4 bases. The CDR3 consists of 15 residues. Per the germline V gene, CDR1 is MNHEY and CDR2 is SVGAGI. CDR3 sequence: CASSYRGDRVYGYTF. CDR3 nucleotide sequence: TGTGCCAGCAGTTACAGGGGGGACAGGGTCTATGGCTACACCTTC.

The CDR3 region has the DNA TGTGCCAGCAGTGGTGGGACAAAAGCCTACGAGCAGTACTTC. It is translated as CASSGGTKAYEQYF. The chain uses TRBV6-6 and TRBJ2-7, with D possibly TRBD1 on 6 matching bases. V lost 5 bases and J 2 bases, leaving 13 bases between the germline ends. Germline CDR1 is MNHNY and CDR2 is SVGAGI (reference sequence). This CDR3 comprises 14 residues.

The chain has TRBV6-5 and TRBJ2-1; D possibly corresponds to TRBD1 (6 bases). Deletions cut 3 bases from V and 8 bases from J, with 14 bases between. This CDR3 comprises 14 residues. Germline values: CDR1 MNHEY, CDR2 SVGAGI. This CDR3 is CASSYGDTTHEQFF. In DNA, the CDR3 is TGTGCCAGCAGTTATGGGGACACGACACATGAGCAGTTCTTC.

V is TRBV29-1 and J is TRBJ2-7; 9 bases line up with TRBD1. The CDR3 consists of 13 residues. V dropped 4 bases and J dropped 4; count of bases not matched to a gene: 5. Germline V lookup: CDR1 SQVTM, CDR2 ANQGSEA. The CDR3 is CSVATGGGYEQYF. The CDR3 DNA reads TGCAGCGTTGCGACAGGGGGAGGGTACGAGCAGTACTTC.

The chain combines TRBV12-2 with TRBJ1-2; the listed D gene, TRBD1, was not tested against the DNA. TRBV12-2 counts as a pseudogene. The CDR3 has 15 residues. CDR3 loop: CASRLVSGKGYGYTF. CDR3 nucleotide sequence: TGTGCAAGTCGCTTAGTGTCAGGGAAGGGGTATGGCTACACCTTC.

This clone was observed a handful of times. The rearrangement links TRBV7-6 to TRBJ2-6; tentatively, D is TRBD2 (6 bases). The CDR3 runs to 17 residues. V was trimmed by 0 bases and J by 0 bases, leaving 9 bases between them. Germline assignment: CDR1 SGHVS and CDR2 FNYEAQ. CDR3: CASSLAGGNSGANVLTF. CDR3 nucleotides: TGTGCCAGCAGCTTAGCTGGGGGGAACTCTGGGGCCAACGTCCTGACTTTC.

The chain couples TRBV27 to TRBJ1-6; no definite D call. Trimming removed 2 bases at V and 7 bases at J, with 9 bases between. This CDR3 comprises 14 residues. Per germline, CDR1 MNHEY and CDR2 SMNVEV (reference sequence). The DNA of the CDR3 is TGTGCCAGCAGTTTAGAGGGTTGGAATTCACCCCTCCACTTT. Translated: CASSLEGWNSPLHF.

The gene calls are TRBV7-9 and TRBJ2-6; possible D gene TRBD1, 6 bases. The CDR3 totals 16 residues. Germline V gene lookup returns CDR1 SEHNR and CDR2 FQNEAQ (reference sequence). V was trimmed by 3 bases and J by 0 bases, leaving 9 bases between them. The DNA of the CDR3 is TGTGCCAGCAGCTTTGGGGGCCCCTCTGGGGCCAACGTCCTGACTTTC. It codes for CASSFGGPSGANVLTF.

CDR3 residues: CASSSSLTVLGTEAFF. In DNA, the CDR3 is TGTGCCAGCAGCTCCTCATTGACAGTTCTGGGCACTGAAGCTTTCTTT. This chain links TRBV11-3 with TRBJ1-1; D possibly corresponds to TRBD1 (5 bases). The CDR3 has 16 residues. V lost 4 bases and J 4 bases, leaving 19 bases between the germline ends. Germline assignment: CDR1 SGHNT and CDR2 YENEEA.

V is TRBV10-2 and J is TRBJ1-5; TRBD1 is a possible D gene (6 bases). Germline V gene sequence: CDR1 WSHSY, CDR2 SAAADI. Between the trimmed V and J ends, which lost 8 bases and 3 bases, there was a span of 14 bases. This CDR3 has 14 amino acids. The CDR3: CASAGGGPNQPQHF. The CDR3 DNA reads as TGCGCCAGCGCGGGCGGGGGCCCCAATCAGCCCCAGCATTTT.

This chain joins TRBV6-6 and TRBJ2-7; a weak D match, TRBD1 (5 bases). The CDR3 sequence is 14 residues long. Trimming took 0 bases from V and 2 from J, leaving 8 bases between them. Per germline, CDR1 MNHNY and CDR2 SVGAGI (reference sequence). The CDR3 loop reads CASSYSQGPYEQYF. The CDR3 nucleotides are TGTGCCAGCAGTTACTCGCAGGGCCCCTACGAGCAGTACTTC.

This clone was detected a few times. The CDR3 DNA reads as TGTGCCAGCAGTGAACAGGGATCTTTGAACACTGAAGCTTTCTTT. Translated, it gives CASSEQGSLNTEAFF. The rearrangement joins TRBV2 to TRBJ1-1, with D possibly TRBD1 on 5 matching bases. CDR1 SNHLY and CDR2 FYNNEI come from the germline V gene. Trimming cost V 2 bases and J 0 bases, with 10 bases left between them. The CDR3 extends over 15 amino acids.

This clone was observed a single time. The V and J genes are TRBV19 and TRBJ1-4; D may be TRBD1 (6 bases). The CDR3 runs 15 residues. Per germline, CDR1 LNHDA and CDR2 SQIVND (reference sequence). Trimming shortened V by 6 bases and J by 5 bases, and 16 bases separated the two germline ends. Here the CDR3 DNA reads TGTGCCAGTAGCGGAATACAGGGTGCGAATGAAAAACTGTTTTTT. Amino acid sequence: CASSGIQGANEKLFF.

The V and J genes are TRBV6-5 and TRBJ2-5, with D unclear. The CDR3 loop spans 14 amino acids. V was trimmed by 0 bases and J by 7 bases, leaving 12 bases between them. Germline CDR1 and CDR2: MNHEY and SVGAGI. Here the CDR3 reads CASSYSPPSGTQYF. In DNA, the CDR3 is TGTGCCAGCAGTTACTCCCCCCCCAGTGGGACCCAGTACTTC.

This rearrangement joins TRBV4-3 to TRBJ2-2; D is perhaps TRBD2 (5 bases). V shed 4 bases and J shed 5 bases, with 8 bases lying between them. The CDR3 extends over 13 amino acids. Germline V gene sequence: CDR1 LGHNA, CDR2 YSLEER. CDR3 DNA: TGCGCCAGCAGCCCTACGGGAACCGGGGAGCTGTTTTTT. Translating gives CASSPTGTGELFF.

There are a few counts of this clone. The chain has TRBV12-2 and TRBJ1-5; the listed D gene, TRBD1, was not tested against the DNA. TRBV12-2 is annotated as a pseudogene. The CDR3 spans 17 residues. The CDR3 sequence is CASRLAGQGGGNQPQHF. As DNA, the CDR3 is TGTGCAAGTCGCTTAGCTGGACAGGGTGGGGGCAATCAGCCCCAGCATTTT.

The chain joins TRBV5-1 to TRBJ1-2; weak D call: TRBD1 (5 bases). Germline assignment: CDR1 SGHRS and CDR2 YFSETQ. The CDR3 loop spans 14 amino acids. Trimming cost V 1 base and J 3 bases, with 10 bases left between them. In nucleotides, the CDR3 is TGCGCCAGCAGCTTGACAGGTTCGGACTATGGCTACACCTTC. Translating gives CASSLTGSDYGYTF.

The chain carries TRBV10-3 and TRBJ2-7; 7 nucleotides align to TRBD2. V lost 0 bases to trimming and J lost 6 bases; unmatched junction nucleotides: 8. Germline-derived CDR1 and CDR2 are ENHRY and SYGVKD. The CDR3 loop spans 15 amino acids. This CDR3 is CAISESTGGSSEQYF. The CDR3 coding sequence is TGTGCCATCAGTGAGTCGACGGGCGGGAGTTCCGAGCAGTACTTC.

This chain uses TRBV28 with TRBJ1-5, with TRBD1 as a possible D gene (5 bases). Germline CDR1 and CDR2: MDHEN and SYDVKM. The CDR3 has 15 amino acids. Trimming pared 8 bases from V and 2 bases from J, leaving 16 bases between. DNA for the CDR3: TGTGCCAGCCTCACCGGAGGGGCCCGCAATCAGCCCCAGCATTTT. Translating it yields CASLTGGARNQPQHF.

The table lists this clone with a few counts. This chain links TRBV28 with TRBJ1-5; 9 bases align to TRBD1. The CDR3 runs to 13 residues. The germline CDR1 and CDR2 sequences are MDHEN and SYDVKM. V was clipped by 2 bases and J by 13 bases; unmatched bases: 6. CDR3 loop: CASSLGDRAHQHF. Written as DNA, the CDR3 is TGTGCCAGCAGTTTAGGGGACAGGGCCCATCAGCATTTT.

CDR3 protein: CASSPTSGYERETQYF. CDR3 DNA sequence: TGCGCCAGCAGCCCGACTAGCGGCTACGAGAGGGAGACCCAGTACTTC. The rearrangement joins TRBV5-1 to TRBJ2-5, with TRBD2 identical over 9 bases. The CDR3 sequence is 16 residues long. Trimming at V came to 4 bases and at J to 5 bases, leaving 12 bases not matched to a gene. CDR1 is SGHRS and CDR2 is YFSETQ in the germline V gene.

This sequence joins TRBV4-3 and TRBJ2-7, with 9 bases lining up with TRBD2. V lost 0 bases to trimming and J lost 1 base; unmatched junction nucleotides: 1. The CDR3 is 15 residues long. CDR1 is LGHNA and CDR2 is YSLEER in the germline V gene. In DNA, the CDR3 is TGCGCCAGCAGCCAAGAGCGGGAGGGTTCCTACGAGCAGTACTTC. This translates into CASSQEREGSYEQYF.

The J gene is TRBJ2-3, the V gene TRBV11-3, with a weak D call TRBD2 (6 bases). The CDR3 runs to 14 residues. Trimming cost V 2 bases and J 2 bases, with 8 bases left between them. Germline loops: CDR1 SGHNT, CDR2 YENEEA. In nucleotides, the CDR3 is TGTGCCAGCAGCTTAAGCGGGCTCACAGATACGCAGTATTTT. Protein product: CASSLSGLTDTQYF.